Listed below are T cell receptor beta chains from one sample, sequenced in a study of cytomegalovirus exposure and HLA in healthy donors. Produced via immunoSEQ multiplex PCR; TCRdb's table is partial and in-frame only. This sample lists over 150,000 clones; its ten largest clones have less than 0.85%. The sequenced sample consisted of PBMCs. Every receptor here comes from a boy between 10 and 17 years old in good health and CMV-seronegative. Each CDR3 is given with its conserved first and last residue. Each record gives: D gene, J gene, V gene, CDR3 protein, CDR3 DNA. A D gene is named only where the DNA matches it firmly.

TRBD1	TRBJ2-5	TRBV2	CASSQDRRETQYF	TGTGCCAGCAGTCAGGACAGGCGAGAGACCCAGTACTTC
-	TRBJ2-1	TRBV30	CAWSSGLAVNEQFF	TGTGCCTGGAGTTCCGGGCTAGCAGTTAATGAGCAGTTCTTC
-	TRBJ1-4	TRBV5-1	CASSLNLLRGSKEKLFF	TGCGCCAGCAGCTTGAATCTCCTCAGGGGTTCAAAGGAAAAACTGTTTTTT
-	TRBJ2-7	TRBV7-6	CASSDGLRVQGEQYF	TGTGCCAGCAGCGACGGTCTTAGGGTTCAGGGCGAGCAGTACTTC
-	TRBJ1-3	TRBV6-1	CASSEAMEGINTIYF	TGTGCCAGCAGTGAAGCTATGGAGGGGATAAACACCATATATTTT
-	TRBJ2-7	TRBV4-1	CASSPGQASSYEQYF	TGCGCCAGCAGCCCAGGGCAGGCCAGCTCCTACGAGCAGTACTTC
-	TRBJ1-2	TRBV5-4	CASSRHNTGGYTF	TGTGCCAGCAGCCGACATAATACTGGTGGCTACACCTTC
-	TRBJ1-1	TRBV11-2	CASSIEHVTEAFF	TGTGCCAGCAGCATAGAACACGTCACTGAAGCTTTCTTT
TRBD2	TRBJ2-1	TRBV9	CASSVPGRGDSINNEQFF	TGTGCCAGCAGCGTACCGGGGCGGGGGGACTCTATAAACAATGAGCAGTTCTTC
-	TRBJ1-1	TRBV25-1	CASSEIDRNTEAFF	TGTGCCAGCAGTGAAATTGACAGGAACACTGAAGCTTTCTTT
-	TRBJ1-2	TRBV5-1	CASSATAANYGYTF	TGCGCCAGCAGCGCGACAGCTGCTAACTATGGCTACACCTTC
-	TRBJ2-4	TRBV19	CASSTPFRGADIQYF	TGTGCCAGTAGTACCCCCTTTAGAGGTGCGGACATTCAGTACTTC
TRBD2	TRBJ2-7	TRBV6-5	CASRWASGGSYEQYF	TGTGCCAGCAGGTGGGCTAGCGGGGGCTCCTACGAGCAGTACTTC
TRBD2	TRBJ2-3	TRBV4-2	CASSFPGGAGDTQYF	TGTGCCAGCAGCTTCCCCGGGGGGGCTGGAGATACGCAGTATTTT
-	TRBJ1-2	TRBV6-1	CASSRGVGDGYTF	TGTGCCAGCAGTCGTGGAGTAGGGGATGGCTACACCTTC
TRBD2	TRBJ2-7	TRBV27	CASRYPGLLGEQYF	TGTGCCAGCAGATACCCGGGACTACTGGGAGAGCAGTACTTC
-	TRBJ2-2	TRBV18	CASRTVNTGELFF	TGTGCCAGCCGGACAGTGAACACCGGGGAGCTGTTTTTT
TRBD2	TRBJ2-7	TRBV5-5	CASSLAPSGGPSSYEQYF	TGTGCCAGCAGCTTGGCCCCTAGCGGGGGCCCAAGCTCCTACGAGCAGTACTTC
-	TRBJ2-7	TRBV7-2	CASSLSGYEQYF	TGTGCCAGCAGCTTATCAGGCTACGAGCAGTACTTC
TRBD1	TRBJ1-1	TRBV19	CASSNTGVVGSFF	TGTGCCAGTAGTAATACAGGGGTCGTAGGTTCTTTCTTT
-	TRBJ1-5	TRBV28	CASSLGGTLDQPQHF	TGTGCCAGCAGTTTAGGAGGGACCTTAGATCAGCCCCAGCATTTT
-	TRBJ2-2	TRBV5-4	CASSFDKTGELFF	TGTGCCAGCAGCTTTGACAAAACCGGGGAGCTGTTTTTT
-	TRBJ1-3	TRBV4-1	CASSPSTGISGNTIYF	TGCGCCAGCAGCCCGTCCACAGGGATCTCTGGAAACACCATATATTTT
-	TRBJ1-5	TRBV5-3	CARSAGPEGYDNQPQHF	TGTGCCAGAAGCGCGGGGCCGGAGGGCTATGACAATCAGCCCCAGCATTTT
-	TRBJ2-3	TRBV29-1	CSVGGQGYQDTQYF	TGCAGCGTTGGGGGGCAGGGCTATCAAGATACGCAGTATTTT
TRBD1	TRBJ2-7	TRBV18	CASSPQQTGQGWEQYF	TGTGCCAGCTCACCACAACAGACTGGACAGGGGTGGGAGCAGTACTTC
TRBD1	TRBJ1-3	TRBV5-1	CASSWNRGSAGNTIYF	TGCGCCAGCAGCTGGAACAGGGGAAGCGCTGGAAACACCATATATTTT
-	TRBJ1-5	TRBV30	CAWSQEDQPQHF	TGTGCCTGGAGTCAGGAAGATCAGCCCCAGCATTTT
-	TRBJ1-6	TRBV28	CASTLSGRENNSPLHF	TGTGCCAGCACCCTCAGCGGAAGGGAGAATAATTCACCCCTCCACTTT
-	TRBJ2-7	TRBV28	CASSLWRGPLYEQYF	TGTGCCAGCAGTTTATGGCGGGGCCCTCTCTACGAGCAGTACTTC
TRBD1	TRBJ1-1	TRBV6-1	CASSGWTGGAFF	TGTGCCAGCAGTGGATGGACAGGGGGAGCTTTCTTT
-	TRBJ2-4	TRBV5-5	CASSLALAKNIQYF	TGTGCCAGCAGCTTGGCTCTAGCCAAAAACATTCAGTACTTC